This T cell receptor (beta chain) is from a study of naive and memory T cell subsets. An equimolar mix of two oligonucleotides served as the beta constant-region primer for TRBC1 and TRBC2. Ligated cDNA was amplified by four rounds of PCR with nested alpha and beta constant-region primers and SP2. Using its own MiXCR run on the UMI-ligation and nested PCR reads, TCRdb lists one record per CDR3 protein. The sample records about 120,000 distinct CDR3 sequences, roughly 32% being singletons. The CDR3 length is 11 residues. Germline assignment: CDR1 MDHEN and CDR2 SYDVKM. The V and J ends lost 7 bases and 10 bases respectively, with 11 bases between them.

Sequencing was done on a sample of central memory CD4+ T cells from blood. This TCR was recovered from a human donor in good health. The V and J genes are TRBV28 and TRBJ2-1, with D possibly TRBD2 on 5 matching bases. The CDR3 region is CASNVAREQFF. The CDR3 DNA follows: TGTGCCAGCAACGTAGCGCGGGAGCAGTTCTTC.